This TCR beta chain was sequenced for a study of blood T cells in healthy people across ages. The sample holds many counts of this clonotype. Its specificity is not known. Findings of the study overall: Both higher diversity and more naive CD4+ cells marked long-lived donors when set against aged donors. While age rose, TCR beta diversity per million T cells dropped in a roughly linear way. Any changes in expanded clonotypes were possibly confounded, as donor CMV status remained unknown.

The CDR3 consists of 14 residues. With 1 base removed from V and 10 bases from J, the gap between germline ends came to 16 bases. Through a sample-barcoded 5' primer and a J-beta primer mix, a second PCR was run for roughly 7 to 12 cycles. In TCRdb, the 5' RACE reads were re-called with MiXCR into one record per CDR3 protein. The sample has 1,500,000 or so distinct CDR3 sequences, roughly 43% seen once; the top ten hold over 3.5%. Drawing of peripheral blood yielded about 10 milliliters from each donor. The origin of this receptor is a woman between 18 and 29 years old in good health. V is TRBV12-3 or TRBV12-4 and J is TRBJ1-2; D might be TRBD1 (5 bases). The sequencing sample was made of blood. The CDR3 region has the DNA TGTGCCAGCAGTTTAGAGGACACCCGCCGGGACTACACCTTC. Translation gives CASSLEDTRRDYTF.